The clone carrying this T cell receptor (gamma chain) was observed a handful of times. The target antigen is unknown. Translating this DNA gives a protein that differs at residue 19 from the TCRdb one, which belongs to a much larger clone; a read error is likely, and the protein shown is this translation. CDR1 and CDR2 from the germline V gene are VENAVY and YDSYNSRV. The CDR3 length is 24 residues. This record comes from a study of γδ T cells in repeated Plasmodium falciparum infection. Flow sorting of PBMC yielded separate Vgamma9/Vdelta2+ and Vdelta2-negative gammadelta T cell populations for bulk repertoire analysis. Study-wide points: Vdelta2-negative gammadelta repertoires, largely Vdelta1+, seemingly showed infection-driven waves of new clonal selection.

TCRdb redid the clone calls on the multiplex PCR reads with CATT. The table shows 14,000 or so gamma-chain clones, with under 2% occurring only once. The sequenced sample was gamma-delta T cells from blood. The sequence derives from a pool of human donors (malaria-infected and uninfected, not separated). This chain links TRGV8 with TRGJP2. Matching the DNA to germline supplied the J gene, which TCRdb does not give. The CDR3 DNA follows: TGTGCCACCTGGGATAGAAGGATTATTAAGAATCGGCTAGACTCCCTTTGGAGTGGTTGGATCAAGACGTTT. This encodes CATWDRRIIKNRLDSLWSGWIKTF.